The next 3 T cell receptor beta chains were all read from a single sample in a study of blood T cell repertoires in COVID-19. The method was immunoSEQ multiplex PCR; TCRdb's version includes in-frame clones alone and lacks a portion of them. The repertoire holds approximately 140,000 clones, with roughly nine tenths as singletons. The sequenced sample was peripheral blood. The receptors stem from a woman in her sixties or seventies with active or convalescent COVID-19.

The chain combines TRBV12-3 or TRBV12-4 with TRBJ2-7, with 7 bases that match TRBD1. The CDR3 is 13 residues long. The V segment lost 3 bases and the J segment 3 bases; nucleotides outside the gene matches: 2. CDR3 region: CASSFAGGYEQYF. CDR3 sequence (DNA): TGTGCCAGCAGTTTCGCAGGGGGCTACGAGCAGTACTTC.

This clone was seen only once. The rearrangement links TRBV5-1 to TRBJ1-6, with D uncertain. Trimming cost V 0 bases and J 6 bases, with 4 bases left between them. The CDR3 runs 13 residues. The germline CDR1 and CDR2 sequences are SGHRS and YFSETQ. Written as DNA, the CDR3 is TGCGCCAGCAGCTTGGATAGTAATTCACCCCTCCACTTT. This encodes CASSLDSNSPLHF.

The chain employs TRBV5-4 and TRBJ2-5; D may be TRBD1 (6 bases). The CDR3 is made up of 15 amino acids. Germline lookup yields CDR1 SGHNT and CDR2 YYREEE (reference sequence). Deletions cut 4 bases from V and 4 bases from J, with 17 bases between. The DNA of the CDR3 is TGTGCCAGCAGCGTCGGACAGCCTTTGGGAGAGACCCAGTACTTC. Its protein product is CASSVGQPLGETQYF.